The 5 T cell receptor beta chains below come from one sample, sequenced in a study of blood T cell repertoires in COVID-19. Here immunoSEQ multiplex PCR was the method, and the copy in TCRdb shows in-frame clones only, minus some. The table lists hundreds of thousands of clones, more than 75% of them singletons, with about 2.1% in the top ten. Sequencing used peripheral blood. The source of these receptors is a woman aged 55 to 70 with COVID-19, enrolled during active disease.

The chain couples TRBV14 to TRBJ1-2; D may be TRBD1 (6 bases). The CDR3 extends over 13 amino acids. CDR1 is SGHDN and CDR2 is FVKESK in the germline V gene. Trimming pared 6 bases from V and 4 bases from J, leaving 12 bases between. CDR3 sequence reads: CASRSTGRYGYTF. In DNA, the CDR3 is TGTGCCAGCAGATCGACAGGCCGCTATGGCTACACCTTC.

This clone turned up a few times. The chain links TRBV7-2 to TRBJ1-2; TRBD1 matches at 7 bases. V was clipped by 4 bases and J by 5 bases; unmatched bases: 10. This CDR3 is 15 amino acids long. CDR1 and CDR2 (germline): SGHTA, FQGNSA. The CDR3 DNA reads TGTGCCAGCAGCTCCGGGACGACAGGGAATTATGGCTACACCTTC. Translation: CASSSGTTGNYGYTF. The entire variable domain, with the rest obtained from reference TRBV7-2 and TRBJ1-2, is as follows: GAGVSQSPSNKVTEKGKDVELRCDPISGHTALYWYRQSLGQGLEFLIYFQGNSAPDKSGLPSDRFSAERTGGSVSTLTIQRTQQEDSAVYLCASSSGTTGNYGYTFGSGTRLTVV.

The V and J genes are TRBV7-2 and TRBJ2-2; no reliable D call. CDR3 size: 13 residues. Germline V gene lookup returns CDR1 SGHTA and CDR2 FQGNSA. V lost 4 bases, J lost 6 bases, and 9 bases lay in between. CDR3 amino acids: CASSSTRSGELFF. Written as DNA, the CDR3 is TGTGCCAGCAGCTCAACCAGGTCCGGGGAGCTGTTTTTT.

The gene calls are TRBV18 and TRBJ2-2, with 11 nucleotides matching TRBD2. CDR1 is KGHSH and CDR2 is LQKENI in the germline V gene. The CDR3 has 18 amino acids. Trimming cost V 1 base and J 4 bases; bases outside gene matches: 8. Here the CDR3 reads CASSPRLAGPPSTGELFF. Here the CDR3 DNA reads TGTGCCAGCTCACCACGACTAGCGGGGCCCCCGAGCACCGGGGAGCTGTTTTTT.

This clone was detected once. This CDR3 reads CATSRSHTSYEQYF. CDR3 coding DNA: TGTGCCACCAGCAGAAGTCACACGTCCTACGAGCAGTACTTC. J is TRBJ2-7 and V is TRBV15; D gene ambiguous. The germline gives CDR1 LNHNV, CDR2 YYDKDF (reference sequence). V was trimmed by 2 bases and J by 1 base, leaving 9 bases between them. The CDR3 sequence is 14 residues long.